This T cell receptor beta chain was identified in a study of blood T cell repertoires in COVID-19. Study information: The United States, Italy and Spain were the sources of the acute and convalescent COVID-19 samples.

The data were produced by immunoSEQ multiplex PCR, yet TCRdb's version contains in-frame clones alone and is incomplete. The table lists 150,000 to 200,000 clones, about 79% of them singletons, with over 12% in the top ten. The CDR3 has 13 residues. Germline CDR1 reads WSHSY; CDR2 reads SAAADI. Trimming took off 4 bases at V and 5 bases at J, with 11 bases between the two ends. The specimen sequenced was PBMCs or T cells enriched from blood (not recorded which). The sequence was collected from a man over 45 who had recovered from COVID-19. V is TRBV10-2 and J is TRBJ1-1; perhaps TRBD1 as D (6 bases). CDR3 sequence reads: CASSADQGTEAFF. In DNA form, the CDR3 reads TGCGCCAGCAGTGCCGACCAGGGGACTGAAGCTTTCTTT.